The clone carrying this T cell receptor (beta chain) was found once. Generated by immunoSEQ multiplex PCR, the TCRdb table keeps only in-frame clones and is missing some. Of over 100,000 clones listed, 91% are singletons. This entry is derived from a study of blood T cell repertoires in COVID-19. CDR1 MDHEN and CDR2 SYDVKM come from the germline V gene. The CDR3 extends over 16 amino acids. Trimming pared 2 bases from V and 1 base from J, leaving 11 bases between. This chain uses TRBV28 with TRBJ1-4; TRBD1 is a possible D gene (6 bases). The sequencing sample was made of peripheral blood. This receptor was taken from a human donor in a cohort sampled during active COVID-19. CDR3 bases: TGTGCCAGCAGTTTAAGGGAGGGGGTAACTAATGAAAAACTGTTTTTT. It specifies CASSLREGVTNEKLFF.